The rows below give T cell receptor beta chains drawn from one sample of a study of cytotoxic CD8 clonotypes in ibrutinib-treated CLL. Assay: immunoSEQ multiplex PCR; the TCRdb copy retains only in-frame clones and omits some. The table includes approximately 340,000 clones, roughly 70% detected once. Sequenced material: PBMCs, taken after 36 months of ibrutinib treatment. These receptors came from a human donor with chronic lymphocytic leukemia. CDR3s include the opening cysteine and the closing phenylalanine or tryptophan. The order of the fields is CDR3 protein, CDR3 DNA, V gene, J gene, clone size, D gene. The D gene is left open where the match is weak. Clone size is shown for a subset of rows, as once, few, many or a class of expanded clone.

cdr3_aa: CASSPLHGEDTYEQYF; cdr3_nt: TGCGCCAGCAGCCCCCTCCACGGGGAGGATACCTACGAGCAGTACTTC; v_call: TRBV4-1; j_call: TRBJ2-7; clone_size: .; d_call: .
cdr3_aa: CASSLLVNYGYTF; cdr3_nt: TGTGCCAGCAGCTTGTTGGTGAACTATGGCTACACCTTC; v_call: TRBV5-6; j_call: TRBJ1-2; clone_size: .; d_call: .
cdr3_aa: CASSSHESYEQYF; cdr3_nt: TGTGCCAGCAGTTCACACGAGAGCTACGAGCAGTACTTC; v_call: TRBV28; j_call: TRBJ2-7; clone_size: .; d_call: .
cdr3_aa: CASSPFGEKLFF; cdr3_nt: TGCGCCAGCAGCCCCTTCGGTGAAAAACTGTTTTTT; v_call: TRBV4-1; j_call: TRBJ1-4; clone_size: few; d_call: .
cdr3_aa: CSVGTGGDYTEAFF; cdr3_nt: TGCAGCGTTGGGACAGGGGGGGACTACACTGAAGCTTTCTTT; v_call: TRBV29-1; j_call: TRBJ1-1; clone_size: .; d_call: TRBD1
cdr3_aa: CASSFLTFRLAQETQYF; cdr3_nt: TGTGCCAGCAGTTTTCTCACCTTCCGACTAGCCCAAGAGACCCAGTACTTC; v_call: TRBV28; j_call: TRBJ2-5; clone_size: .; d_call: TRBD2
cdr3_aa: CASSPGTGGYEQYF; cdr3_nt: TGCGCCAGCAGTCCCGGGACAGGGGGTTACGAGCAGTACTTC; v_call: TRBV5-1; j_call: TRBJ2-7; clone_size: .; d_call: TRBD1
cdr3_aa: CASSLGPGQGAYEQYF; cdr3_nt: TGTGCCAGCAGCTTAGGCCCGGGACAGGGGGCCTACGAGCAGTACTTC; v_call: TRBV13; j_call: TRBJ2-7; clone_size: .; d_call: TRBD1
cdr3_aa: CASSPLRTGTAGMGANTEAFF; cdr3_nt: TGTGCCAGCAGCCCACTGAGGACAGGGACGGCGGGAATGGGAGCGAACACTGAAGCTTTCTTT; v_call: TRBV28; j_call: TRBJ1-1; clone_size: .; d_call: TRBD1
cdr3_aa: CASSDSRGGIPLHF; cdr3_nt: TGTGCCAGCAGCGACTCCCGGGGGGGGATACCCCTCCACTTT; v_call: TRBV7-9; j_call: TRBJ1-6; clone_size: .; d_call: .
cdr3_aa: CASSEDRRRVAQYF; cdr3_nt: TGTGCCAGCAGTGAAGATAGACGGAGGGTCGCGCAGTATTTT; v_call: TRBV2; j_call: TRBJ2-3; clone_size: .; d_call: .
cdr3_aa: CASSLVPAGVEQFF; cdr3_nt: TGTGCCAGCAGCTTAGTCCCAGCGGGAGTTGAGCAGTTCTTC; v_call: TRBV7-3; j_call: TRBJ2-1; clone_size: .; d_call: TRBD2
cdr3_aa: CASSDFWRESYNEQFF; cdr3_nt: TGTGCCAGCAGTGACTTTTGGCGGGAGTCCTACAATGAGCAGTTCTTC; v_call: TRBV6-4; j_call: TRBJ2-1; clone_size: once; d_call: TRBD2